The 27 T cell receptor beta chains listed next were all sequenced from one sample in a study of blood T cells in healthy people across ages. Primers used in a second PCR of roughly 6 to 11 cycles were a sample-barcoded 5' primer and a J-beta primer mix. TCRdb ran MiXCR on the 5' RACE reads and lists one entry per CDR3 protein. Altogether roughly 1,800,000 distinct CDR3 sequences are present, approximately 50% being singletons, with the ten largest covering over 2%. The sequenced material came from blood. Receptor source: a woman in her thirties or forties in good health.

The J gene is TRBJ1-5, the V gene TRBV18; a possible D gene is TRBD1 (6 bases). There are 16 residues in the CDR3. From germline, CDR1 is KGHSH and CDR2 LQKENI. V was shortened by 2 bases and J by 4 bases, with 15 bases between the two germline ends. CDR3 loop: CASSPGGQVPNQPQHF. Here the CDR3 DNA reads TGTGCCAGCTCACCAGGGGGCCAAGTCCCTAATCAGCCCCAGCATTTT.

Note on this clonotype: A junction boundary mismatches the germline segment, possibly from a read error. This chain connects TRBV28 to TRBJ2-1, with TRBD2 as a possible D gene (7 bases). CDR1 is MDHEN, CDR2 SYDVKM, per germline. This CDR3 has 16 amino acids. CDR3 sequence (DNA): TGTGCCAGCAGTTTAGGACGGGGGCTAGCGGCGAATGGGCAGTTCTTC. Translated: CASSLGRGLAANGQFF.

This clonotype occurred many times. The chain carries TRBV4-2 and TRBJ2-7; 7 nucleotides agree with TRBD2. Trimming at V came to 4 bases and at J to 5 bases, leaving 8 bases not matched to a gene. The CDR3 loop spans 14 amino acids. Germline V gene data show CDR1 as LGHNA and CDR2 as YNFKEQ. CDR3 loop: CASSPSGTTNEQYF. In nucleotides, the CDR3 is TGTGCCAGCAGCCCCTCCGGGACTACAAACGAGCAGTACTTC.

The V and J genes are TRBV4-3 and TRBJ2-1; TRBD2 agrees at 15 bases. The J call may not be correct, given that the DNA end is closer to TRBJ2-7. In germline, CDR1 is LGHNA, CDR2 YSLEER. This CDR3 contains 19 residues. The CDR3 is CASSQDLGLAGGSLDEQYF. The CDR3 nucleotides read TGCGCCAGCAGCCAAGATTTGGGACTAGCGGGGGGTAGTTTGGATGAGCAGTACTTC.

This chain links TRBV20-1 with TRBJ2-6; no clear D. In germline, CDR1 is DFQATT, CDR2 SNEGSKA (reference sequence). The CDR3 runs 13 residues. The V gene lost 4 bases and the J gene lost 2 bases, with 6 bases spanning the gap. Here the CDR3 DNA reads TGCAGTGCTAACAACCCTGGGGCCAACGTCCTGACTTTC. Translated, it gives CSANNPGANVLTF.

This chain links TRBV27 with TRBJ2-6; D uncertain. Trimming shortened V by 2 bases and J by 1 base, and 12 bases separated the two germline ends. This CDR3 is 17 amino acids long. Germline CDR1 and CDR2: MNHEY and SMNVEV (reference sequence). The chain's CDR3 is CASSLGHGFSGANVLTF. The CDR3 DNA reads as TGTGCCAGCAGTTTAGGTCACGGGTTTTCTGGGGCCAACGTCCTGACTTTC.

The rearrangement links TRBV21-1 to TRBJ2-2; the table's D call, TRBD1, was not checked against the DNA. TRBV21-1 is given as a pseudogene. The length of the CDR3 is 20 residues. The CDR3 region is CASSNLSPNGQGKRPGELFF. CDR3 nucleotide sequence: TGTGCCAGCAGCAACCTCTCCCCGAACGGACAGGGAAAAAGGCCCGGGGAGCTGTTTTTT.

This clonotype was counted a single time. This rearrangement joins TRBV9 to TRBJ2-3, with D unclear. V was pared by 0 bases and J by 0 bases, with 11 bases between. The CDR3 runs 16 residues. Germline assignment: CDR1 SGDLS and CDR2 YYNGEE. This chain's CDR3 is CASSVEVGVSTDTQYF. The CDR3 DNA sequence: TGTGCCAGCAGCGTAGAAGTCGGAGTAAGCACAGATACGCAGTATTTT.

This clonotype was found a few times. This sequence joins TRBV7-2 and TRBJ2-1; 12 bases fit TRBD2. The V gene end was trimmed by 5 bases and the J gene end by 5 bases; junction bases not matched to a gene: 10. Per germline, CDR1 SGHTA and CDR2 FQGNSA. CDR3 length: 17 amino acids. The CDR3 sequence: CASSRDSLAGGDNEQFF. For the CDR3, the DNA is TGTGCCAGCAGCCGCGATTCACTAGCGGGGGGAGACAATGAGCAGTTCTTC. Looking up the rest from reference TRBV7-2 and TRBJ2-1 gives the full variable domain: GAGVSQSPSNKVTEKGKDVELRCDPISGHTALYWYRQSLGQGLEFLIYFQGNSAPDKSGLPSDRFSAERTGGSVSTLTIQRTQQEDSAVYLCASSRDSLAGGDNEQFFGPGTRLTVL.

This clonotype was recorded a few times. The V call is TRBV20-1, the J call TRBJ2-1; no definite D call. This CDR3 region has 12 residues. Germline-derived CDR1 and CDR2 are DFQATT and SNEGSKA (reference sequence). V lost 3 bases and J lost 7, with 10 bases in between. This chain's CDR3 is CSARAGGNEQFF. The CDR3, as DNA: TGCAGTGCTAGGGCAGGTGGGAATGAGCAGTTCTTC.

This clonotype was seen a few times. V is TRBV7-9 and J is TRBJ2-7; the match to TRBD1 covers 9 bases. The CDR3 length is 16 residues. The V gene's germline CDR1 is SEHNR and CDR2 FQNEAQ (reference sequence). V lost 5 bases, J lost 2 bases, and 10 bases stayed unmatched. CDR3 in amino acids: CASSTSGQGPPYEQYF. The CDR3 bases are TGTGCCAGCAGCACATCGGGACAGGGCCCCCCCTACGAGCAGTACTTC. Full variable domain (remainder filled in from reference TRBV7-9 and TRBJ2-7): DTGVSQNPRHKITKRGQNVTFRCDPISEHNRLYWYRQTLGQGPEFLTYFQNEAQLEKSRLLSDRFSAERPKGSFSTLEIQRTEQGDSAMYLCASSTSGQGPPYEQYFGPGTRLTVT.

This chain joins TRBV20-1 and TRBJ2-5; tentatively, D is TRBD1 or TRBD2 (5 bases each). The end of the DNA aligns better with TRBJ2-7, so the J call may be wrong. The CDR3 is 13 residues long. The germline CDR1 and CDR2 sequences are DFQATT and SNEGSKA (reference sequence). Written as DNA, the CDR3 is TGCAGTGCTCCTCTGGGACCCCTTATCGAGCAGTACTTC. It is translated as CSAPLGPLIEQYF.

This chain links TRBV15 with TRBJ1-2; TRBD1 matches at 7 bases. This CDR3 is 15 amino acids long. Trimming cost V 0 bases and J 6 bases; bases outside gene matches: 7. The V gene's germline CDR1 is LNHNV and CDR2 YYDKDF (reference sequence). CDR3 DNA sequence: TGTGCCACCAGCAGAGACTACTACAGGGGCGATGGCTACACCTTC. As protein: CATSRDYYRGDGYTF.

This clonotype has only a few counts. The chain carries TRBV24-1 and TRBJ2-1; 8 nucleotides line up with TRBD1. Trimming removed 1 base from V and 5 bases from J; junction bases left unmatched: 6. Germline V gene lookup returns CDR1 KGHDR and CDR2 SFDVKD. The CDR3 spans 16 residues. The CDR3 bases are TGTGCCACCAGTGATTTTCGACAGGGGAAAAACAATGAGCAGTTCTTC. Residues: CATSDFRQGKNNEQFF.

The rearrangement links TRBV7-2 to TRBJ1-2, with D possibly TRBD1 on 5 matching bases. CDR3 length: 14 amino acids. V was clipped by 0 bases and J by 6 bases, with 11 bases between them. CDR1 is SGHTA, CDR2 FQGNSA, per germline. CDR3 DNA: TGTGCCAGCAGCTTAGCGACCGGGGCGGATGGCTACACCTTC. Translating it yields CASSLATGADGYTF. The full variable domain, its missing parts supplied by reference TRBV7-2 and TRBJ1-2, is GAGVSQSPSNKVTEKGKDVELRCDPISGHTALYWYRQSLGQGLEFLIYFQGNSAPDKSGLPSDRFSAERTGGSVSTLTIQRTQQEDSAVYLCASSLATGADGYTFGSGTRLTVV.

This clonotype was recorded only once. The CDR3 sequence: CSARMPGTGQNIQYF. In DNA, the CDR3 is TGCAGTGCTAGAATGCCCGGGACAGGACAAAACATTCAGTACTTC. V and J are TRBV20-1 and TRBJ2-4; TRBD1 matches 8 bases. This CDR3 region has 15 residues. CDR1 and CDR2 from the germline V gene are DFQATT and SNEGSKA (reference sequence). V gave up 2 bases and J gave up 5 bases; unmatched junction bases: 8.

The chain joins TRBV28 to TRBJ2-5; D remains unclear. With 6 bases removed from V and 1 base from J, the gap between germline ends came to 9 bases. There are 13 residues in the CDR3. Per the germline V gene, CDR1 is MDHEN and CDR2 is SYDVKM. CDR3 in amino acids: CASRTLFQETQYF. The CDR3 DNA follows: TGTGCCAGCAGGACTCTTTTCCAAGAGACCCAGTACTTC.

This clonotype showed up just once. This chain connects TRBV2 to TRBJ1-1; D call uncertain. V lost 2 bases and J 1 base, leaving 5 bases between the germline ends. This CDR3 is 13 amino acids long. CDR1 and CDR2 (germline): SNHLY, FYNNEI. The CDR3 region is CASSEQPNTEAFF. As DNA, the CDR3 is TGTGCCAGCAGTGAACAGCCGAACACTGAAGCTTTCTTT.

V and J are TRBV11-2 and TRBJ2-5; TRBD2 matches 13 bases. The CDR3 is 21 residues long. V was pared by 2 bases and J by 2 bases, with 17 bases of the junction left unmatched. The V gene's germline CDR1 is SGHAT and CDR2 FQNNGV. CDR3 in DNA: TGTGCCAGCAGCTTATCTCCCCCGACGACCAGACTAGCGGGGGGACAAGAGACCCAGTACTTC. This translates into CASSLSPPTTRLAGGQETQYF.

This clonotype was detected many times. Relative to the germline gene, one junction end is altered; a read error may explain this. The chain is built from TRBV5-1 and TRBJ2-5; unclear D gene. Germline loops: CDR1 SGHRS, CDR2 YFSETQ. CDR3 length: 14 amino acids. In DNA, the CDR3 is TGTGCCAGCAGTTTTCCCGGGCAGCAAGAGACCCAGTACTTC. Encoded protein: CASSFPGQQETQYF.

The chain combines TRBV7-9 with TRBJ1-1; no definite D call. V lost 5 bases and J lost 5, with 12 bases in between. Germline V gene data show CDR1 as SEHNR and CDR2 as FQNEAQ (reference sequence). This CDR3 region has 13 residues. The CDR3 is CASSARVGTEAFF. The DNA of the CDR3 is TGTGCCAGCAGCGCCCGGGTTGGGACTGAAGCTTTCTTT.

The table lists this clonotype with a few counts. The gene calls are TRBV25-1 and TRBJ2-6; the D gene is possibly TRBD2 (5 bases). The CDR3 covers 14 residues. Germline CDR1 is MGHDK and CDR2 is SYGVNS. Trimming took off 4 bases at V and 2 bases at J, with 6 bases between the two ends. In DNA, the CDR3 is TGTGCCAGCAGTGTGAGGGCTGGGGCCAACGTCCTGACTTTC. This encodes CASSVRAGANVLTF. The full variable domain, completed using reference TRBV25-1 and TRBJ2-6, is EADIYQTPRYLVIGTGKKITLECSQTMGHDKMYWYQQDPGMELHLIHYSYGVNSTEKGDLSSESTVSRIRTEHFPLTLESARPSHTSQYLCASSVRAGANVLTFGAGSRLTVL.

V usage is TRBV4-1 and J usage is TRBJ2-7, with D perhaps TRBD1 or TRBD2 (5 bases each). This CDR3 is 14 amino acids long. V lost 3 bases, J lost 0 bases, and 9 bases lay in between. Germline V gene sequence: CDR1 MGHRA, CDR2 YSYEKL. CDR3 sequence (DNA): TGCGCCAGCAGCCATACGGGGCTCTCCTACGAGCAGTACTTC. This sequence encodes CASSHTGLSYEQYF.

J is TRBJ2-4 and V is TRBV6-6; 9 bases match TRBD1. This CDR3 spans 17 amino acids. CDR1 and CDR2 from the germline V gene are MNHNY and SVGAGI (reference sequence). With V trimmed by 2 bases and J by 2 bases, 7 bases remained unmatched. As DNA, the CDR3 is TGTGCCAGCAGTTACCCACTGGACAGGGGAACCAAAAACATTCAGTACTTC. Protein sequence: CASSYPLDRGTKNIQYF.

The rearrangement uses TRBV7-6 and TRBJ1-2; 8 nucleotides align to TRBD1. Germline lookup yields CDR1 SGHVS and CDR2 FNYEAQ. The CDR3 consists of 18 residues. V was pared by 1 base and J by 3 bases, with 13 bases of the junction left unmatched. The CDR3 DNA reads as TGTGCCAGCAGCTTAGAGGGCAGGGGGCGCCTCTGGGACTATGGCTACACCTTC. Amino acids: CASSLEGRGRLWDYGYTF.

V and J are TRBV5-1 and TRBJ2-1; D not certain. The V and J ends lost 4 bases and 2 bases respectively, with 10 bases between them. Germline V gives CDR1 SGHRS, CDR2 YFSETQ. The CDR3 is made up of 14 amino acids. CDR3 protein: CASSPGYTYNEQFF. Here the CDR3 DNA reads TGCGCCAGCAGCCCGGGCTATACCTACAATGAGCAGTTCTTC.

This rearrangement joins TRBV27 to TRBJ2-1; D call uncertain. Germline V gene data show CDR1 as MNHEY and CDR2 as SMNVEV (reference sequence). V was pared by 7 bases and J by 9 bases, with 13 bases between. This CDR3 has 12 amino acids. CDR3 protein: CASTRPGSEQFF. The CDR3 nucleotides are TGTGCCAGCACCCGTCCGGGCTCTGAGCAGTTCTTC.